This T cell receptor (beta chain) came from a study of blood T cell repertoires in COVID-19. The method was immunoSEQ multiplex PCR; TCRdb's version includes in-frame clones alone and lacks a portion of them. The sample includes more than 300,000 clones, under 90% of them seen just once. Germline V gene data show CDR1 as PRHDT and CDR2 as FYEKMQ (reference sequence). This CDR3 is 15 amino acids long. The ends lost 1 base at V and 3 bases at J; junction bases unmatched: 4. The genes are TRBV13 and TRBJ2-3, with 7 bases that match TRBD1. The TCR originated in a woman aged 25 to 39 who had recovered from COVID-19. The source material was PBMCs or T cells enriched from blood (not recorded which). CDR3 protein: CASSLEGGRTDTQYF. CDR3 DNA: TGTGCCAGCAGCTTAGAAGGGGGCAGGACAGATACGCAGTATTTT.